These T cell receptor beta chains were read from a single sample in a study of T-cell reconstitution after alpha-beta-depleted transplantation in children. TCRdb re-derived calls from the PCR reads in MiXCR, one entry per CDR3 protein. The sample lists 600,000 to 700,000 distinct CDR3 sequences; around a sixth were seen once. The sample was PBMCs from the stem cell graft donor, taken from the stem cell graft. The receptors were sampled from a human donor who donated a stem cell graft to a child with acute myeloid leukemia. Both conserved end residues are part of each CDR3. D genes are given only for firm matches. Not all rows give a size; the values are once, few, many and, for expanded clones, a class.

v_gene: TRBV7-9; j_gene: TRBJ2-7; d_gene: .; abundance: few; CDR3nt: TGTGCCAGCAGCCCTAGGACCCCGCGGGCTGAGCAGTACTTC; CDR3aa: CASSPRTPRAEQYF
v_gene: TRBV7-2; j_gene: TRBJ2-5; d_gene: TRBD1; abundance: .; CDR3nt: TGTGCCAGCAGCTTTCCGGACAGGGCGAAGTACTTC; CDR3aa: CASSFPDRAKYF
v_gene: TRBV20-1; j_gene: TRBJ1-1; d_gene: .; abundance: many; CDR3nt: TGCAGTGCTAGAGAGTCCGTGGGCACTGAAGCTTTCTTT; CDR3aa: CSARESVGTEAFF
v_gene: TRBV7-9; j_gene: TRBJ1-1; d_gene: .; abundance: few; CDR3nt: TGTGCCAGCAGTCCCTTGCTGGGGGCAGTGAACACTGAAGCTTTCTTT; CDR3aa: CASSPLLGAVNTEAFF
v_gene: TRBV9; j_gene: TRBJ2-3; d_gene: .; abundance: .; CDR3nt: TGTGCCAGCAGCGTCGTTACAGGGAACACAGATACGCAGTATTTT; CDR3aa: CASSVVTGNTDTQYF
v_gene: TRBV7-2; j_gene: TRBJ2-2; d_gene: .; abundance: many; CDR3nt: TGTGCCAGCACCCCTCCCGAAAACGCCGGGGAGCTGTTTTTT; CDR3aa: CASTPPENAGELFF
v_gene: TRBV4-3; j_gene: TRBJ2-1; d_gene: .; abundance: .; CDR3nt: TGCGCCAGCAGCCAAGAGCGGGGGCTCGGCAATGAGCAGTTCTTC; CDR3aa: CASSQERGLGNEQFF
v_gene: TRBV7-9; j_gene: TRBJ1-2; d_gene: TRBD1; abundance: .; CDR3nt: TGTGCCAGCAGCAAGGACAGGGGGAACTATGGCTACACCTTC; CDR3aa: CASSKDRGNYGYTF
v_gene: TRBV7-9; j_gene: TRBJ1-1; d_gene: .; abundance: .; CDR3nt: TGTGCCAGCGATGGACCGAACACTGAAGCTTTCTTT; CDR3aa: CASDGPNTEAFF
v_gene: TRBV20-1; j_gene: TRBJ1-1; d_gene: TRBD1; abundance: many; CDR3nt: TGCAGTGCTAGCAGACAGGGGAAATTTAACACTGAAGCTTTCTTT; CDR3aa: CSASRQGKFNTEAFF
v_gene: TRBV20-1; j_gene: TRBJ2-1; d_gene: TRBD2; abundance: .; CDR3nt: TGCAGTGTCAAGCGGGGGGGCTCCTACAATGAGCAGTTCTTC; CDR3aa: CSVKRGGSYNEQFF
v_gene: TRBV12-5; j_gene: TRBJ1-1; d_gene: .; abundance: .; CDR3nt: TGTGCTAGTGGTTCCGGGGCCGCCGGGGGGACTGAAGCTTTCTTT; CDR3aa: CASGSGAAGGTEAFF
v_gene: TRBV7-9; j_gene: TRBJ1-1; d_gene: TRBD1; abundance: .; CDR3nt: TGTGCCAGCAACCCACAGGGGGCTTTTCGCAACACTGAAGCTTTCTTT; CDR3aa: CASNPQGAFRNTEAFF
v_gene: TRBV20-1; j_gene: TRBJ2-1; d_gene: .; abundance: many; CDR3nt: TGCAGTGCCCCGACTGAGTACAATGAGCAGTTCTTC; CDR3aa: CSAPTEYNEQFF
v_gene: TRBV11-2; j_gene: TRBJ2-3; d_gene: .; abundance: .; CDR3nt: TGTGCCAGCAGCTTAGCTGGGATGAGCACAGATACGCAGTATTTT; CDR3aa: CASSLAGMSTDTQYF
v_gene: TRBV5-1; j_gene: TRBJ1-2; d_gene: .; abundance: many; CDR3nt: TGCGCCAGCAGCCCCTGGACGGTGAACTATGGCTACACCTTC; CDR3aa: CASSPWTVNYGYTF
v_gene: TRBV7-2; j_gene: TRBJ2-7; d_gene: TRBD1; abundance: many; CDR3nt: TGTGCCAGCAGCCAACCCGGGACAGGCCATTTTGAGCAGTACTTC; CDR3aa: CASSQPGTGHFEQYF
v_gene: TRBV25-1; j_gene: TRBJ2-1; d_gene: .; abundance: few; CDR3nt: TGTGCCAGCAGTGTGAGCGGGGACAGCTCCTACAATGAGCAGTTCTTC; CDR3aa: CASSVSGDSSYNEQFF
v_gene: TRBV6-2/TRBV6-3; j_gene: TRBJ2-5; d_gene: TRBD1; abundance: .; CDR3nt: TGTGCCAGCGCCCCGGACAGGGGGAGAGAGACCCAGTACTTC; CDR3aa: CASAPDRGRETQYF
v_gene: TRBV24-1; j_gene: TRBJ2-1; d_gene: .; abundance: many; CDR3nt: TGTGCCACCAGTGATCCGACTCTTAGACGGGACGAGCAGTTCTTC; CDR3aa: CATSDPTLRRDEQFF
v_gene: TRBV13; j_gene: TRBJ2-1; d_gene: .; abundance: many; CDR3nt: TGTGCCAGCAGCCCTCAGCTTGGGAATGAGCAGTTCTTC; CDR3aa: CASSPQLGNEQFF
v_gene: TRBV4-2; j_gene: TRBJ2-7; d_gene: TRBD1; abundance: .; CDR3nt: TGTGCCAGCAGCCAAGGACAGGGAAAGGACGAGCAGTACTTC; CDR3aa: CASSQGQGKDEQYF
v_gene: TRBV20-1; j_gene: TRBJ2-3; d_gene: .; abundance: many; CDR3nt: TGCAGTGCCAACCCCAGGGATCTTGGCACAGATACGCAGTATTTT; CDR3aa: CSANPRDLGTDTQYF
v_gene: TRBV7-2; j_gene: TRBJ2-3; d_gene: .; abundance: many; CDR3nt: TGTGCCAGCAGTCACCGGCTGAACACAGATACGCAGTATTTT; CDR3aa: CASSHRLNTDTQYF
v_gene: TRBV6-5; j_gene: TRBJ2-7; d_gene: TRBD1; abundance: many; CDR3nt: TGTGCCAGCAGTGACTCCGGGACAGCTACCTACGAGCAGTACTTC; CDR3aa: CASSDSGTATYEQYF
v_gene: TRBV5-1; j_gene: TRBJ2-3; d_gene: .; abundance: .; CDR3nt: TGCGCCAGCAGCTTAGGTAGGAGGCCCTCTAGCACAGATACGCAGTATTTT; CDR3aa: CASSLGRRPSSTDTQYF
v_gene: TRBV20-1; j_gene: TRBJ2-7; d_gene: .; abundance: many; CDR3nt: TGCAGTGCTAGAACTGGGAAGACCTACGAGCAGTACTTC; CDR3aa: CSARTGKTYEQYF
v_gene: TRBV20-1; j_gene: TRBJ1-5; d_gene: TRBD1; abundance: many; CDR3nt: TGCAGTGCCAGGGGACAGGGGGCGAGCAATCAGCCCCAGCATTTT; CDR3aa: CSARGQGASNQPQHF
v_gene: TRBV7-2; j_gene: TRBJ1-1; d_gene: .; abundance: .; CDR3nt: TGTGCCAGCAGCTTAGACAGTGCCGTTCGGAACACTGAAGCTTTCTTT; CDR3aa: CASSLDSAVRNTEAFF
v_gene: TRBV24-1; j_gene: TRBJ2-2; d_gene: .; abundance: many; CDR3nt: TGTGCCACCAGGGACAGTAACACCGGGGAGCTGTTTTTT; CDR3aa: CATRDSNTGELFF
v_gene: TRBV20-1; j_gene: TRBJ2-1; d_gene: .; abundance: .; CDR3nt: TGCAGTGCTAGCAGACTTAGCTCCTACAATGAGCAGTTCTTC; CDR3aa: CSASRLSSYNEQFF
v_gene: TRBV5-5; j_gene: TRBJ2-5; d_gene: TRBD2; abundance: many; CDR3nt: TGTGCCAGCAGCTTGGGGCCGGGACTACAAGAGACCCAGTACTTC; CDR3aa: CASSLGPGLQETQYF
v_gene: TRBV9; j_gene: TRBJ2-3; d_gene: .; abundance: few; CDR3nt: TGTGCCAGCAGCGCAGGCCCCGGCGATACGCAGTATTTT; CDR3aa: CASSAGPGDTQYF